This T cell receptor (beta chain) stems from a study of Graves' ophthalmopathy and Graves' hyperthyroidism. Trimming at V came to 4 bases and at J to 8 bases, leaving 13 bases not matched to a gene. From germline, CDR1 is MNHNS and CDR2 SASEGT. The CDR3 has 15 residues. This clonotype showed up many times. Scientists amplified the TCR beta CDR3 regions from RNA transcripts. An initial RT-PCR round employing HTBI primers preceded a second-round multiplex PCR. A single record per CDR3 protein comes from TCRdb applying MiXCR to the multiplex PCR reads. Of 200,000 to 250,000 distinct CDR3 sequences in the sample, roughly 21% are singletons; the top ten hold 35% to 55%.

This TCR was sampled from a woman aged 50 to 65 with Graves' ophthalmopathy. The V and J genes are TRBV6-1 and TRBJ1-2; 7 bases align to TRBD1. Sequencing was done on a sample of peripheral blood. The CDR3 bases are TGTGCCAGCAGTGTTGGCCCGGACAGGTCCCTGGGCTACACCTTC. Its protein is CASSVGPDRSLGYTF.